The 26 T cell receptor beta chains in this list originate from one sample, sequenced in a study of T cells after posttransplantation cyclophosphamide. Methotrexate plus calcineurin inhibitor accompanied controls' myeloablative marrow transplants; sampling was 1 year later. Only in-frame clones appear in the TCRdb table, and some are missing; sequencing was by immunoSEQ multiplex PCR. This sample carries more than 20,000 clones, 85% to 90% of them seen once, and the ten largest clones take under 2%. Sequenced material: PBMCs, taken less than 400 days after allogeneic stem cell transplant with calcineurin inhibitor and methotrexate. The receptor set was obtained from a female patient in her thirties or forties who received an allogeneic stem cell transplant from an unrelated donor, was CMV-positive, and had acute and chronic GVHD. Certain T cells may be donor cells from the graft.

The chain carries TRBV6-5 and TRBJ2-3, with a tentative D call TRBD2 (6 bases). The V gene's germline CDR1 is MNHEY and CDR2 SVGAGI. V lost 6 bases, J lost 6 bases, and 16 bases lay in between. The CDR3 is made up of 14 amino acids. CDR3 bases: TGTGCCAGCAGATCGGGACTCTTTGCCGATACGCAGTATTTT. This translates into CASRSGLFADTQYF.

The CDR3 DNA sequence: TGTGCCAGCATGCGCGTGGCCGGGGTCTATGGCTACACCTTC. It codes for CASMRVAGVYGYTF. The genes are TRBV6-6 and TRBJ1-2; D call uncertain. This CDR3 is 14 amino acids long. V lost 7 bases to trimming and J lost 4 bases, with 16 bases between them. The V gene's germline CDR1 is MNHNY and CDR2 SVGAGI (reference sequence).

V usage is TRBV4-1 and J usage is TRBJ1-4; D remains unclear. CDR1 MGHRA and CDR2 YSYEKL come from the germline V gene. V lost 0 bases, J lost 11 bases, and 10 bases lay in between. This CDR3 comprises 13 residues. The DNA for the CDR3 is TGCGCCAGCAGCCAAGAGTGGCCCATTAAACTGTTTTTT. Translated: CASSQEWPIKLFF.

This clone came up once. One junction end disagrees with the germline gene, perhaps due to a read error. The chain recombines TRBV27 with TRBJ2-1; maybe TRBD2 (6 bases). In germline, CDR1 is MNHEY, CDR2 SMNVEV (reference sequence). This CDR3 contains 14 residues. CDR3 nucleotides: TGTGCCAGCGGTTTGGAGGGGTCCTACAATGAGCAGTTCTTC. Translation: CASGLEGSYNEQFF.

CDR3 sequence reads: CASSPGTSGHSYEQYV. The CDR3, as DNA: TGTGCCAGCTCACCTGGGACTAGCGGACATTCCTACGAGCAGTACGTC. The rearrangement uses TRBV18 and TRBJ2-7; 11 bases agree with TRBD2. This CDR3 is built from 16 residues. The germline V gene has CDR1 KGHSH and CDR2 LQKENI. V shed 3 bases, J shed 1 base, and the junction held 5 bases outside the gene matches.

This clone was found once. This chain joins TRBV27 and TRBJ2-1; TRBD2 agrees at 8 bases. The CDR3 length is 13 residues. Germline CDR1 is MNHEY and CDR2 is SMNVEV (reference sequence). V was clipped by 6 bases and J by 8 bases; unmatched bases: 6. The CDR3 DNA is TGTGCCAGCAGGACGGGACTAGGGGATGAGCAGTTCTTC. Protein: CASRTGLGDEQFF.

This clone was counted once. The chain has TRBV6-1 and TRBJ2-5; D may be TRBD2 (6 bases). CDR3 length: 13 amino acids. Per germline, CDR1 MNHNS and CDR2 SASEGT. V was clipped by 1 base and J by 3 bases, with 6 bases between them. The chain's CDR3 is CASSEGGKETQYF. The CDR3 nucleotides are TGTGCCAGCAGTGAAGGCGGGAAAGAGACCCAGTACTTC.

This clone was detected only once. The V and J genes are TRBV18 and TRBJ1-2; D remains ambiguous. Germline CDR1 KGHSH, CDR2 LQKENI. The CDR3 contains 14 residues. V was clipped by 0 bases and J by 2 bases, with 7 bases between them. The CDR3 spells CASSPPETNYGYTF. The CDR3 DNA reads TGTGCCAGCTCACCACCGGAGACCAACTATGGCTACACCTTC.

DNA of the CDR3: TGTGCCAGCAGCCCCAGTGGGGGGGCTCTCACTGAAGCTTTCTTT. Residues: CASSPSGGALTEAFF. The chain has TRBV9 and TRBJ1-1, with D maybe TRBD1 (6 bases). This CDR3 has 15 amino acids. Germline-derived CDR1 and CDR2 are SGDLS and YYNGEE. V was trimmed by 4 bases and J by 4 bases, leaving 17 bases between them.

The chain uses TRBV18 and TRBJ2-7; D may be TRBD2 (7 bases). The germline V and J ends were trimmed by 3 bases and 3 bases, with 21 bases remaining between them. This CDR3 has 17 amino acids. Germline loops: CDR1 KGHSH, CDR2 LQKENI. The CDR3 reads CASSPRGPGGGSYEQYF. DNA of the CDR3: TGTGCCAGCTCACCGCGTGGCCCGGGGGGCGGTAGCTACGAGCAGTACTTC.

The chain couples TRBV27 to TRBJ1-6; possibly TRBD1 for D (6 bases). CDR3 size: 17 residues. Germline CDR1 reads MNHEY; CDR2 reads SMNVEV (reference sequence). Trimming took 3 bases from V and 7 from J, leaving 19 bases between them. This CDR3 is CASSLGAARAANSPLHF. The CDR3 nucleotides are TGTGCCAGCAGTTTGGGGGCGGCCCGGGCCGCGAATTCACCCCTCCACTTT.

The chain couples TRBV10-1 to TRBJ1-5; D possibly corresponds to TRBD1 (6 bases). V dropped 8 bases and J dropped 0 bases, with 17 bases sitting between them. Germline values: CDR1 WNHNN, CDR2 SYGVQD (reference sequence). The CDR3 is 16 amino acids. In nucleotides, the CDR3 is TGCGCCAGCGGACAGACAAAGACATATAGCAATCAGCCCCAGCATTTT. It encodes CASGQTKTYSNQPQHF.

The chain's CDR3 is CASSLRGGEQYV. CDR3 coding DNA: TGTGCCAGCAGCCTCAGGGGTGGAGAGCAGTACGTC. This chain links TRBV7-6 with TRBJ2-7; perhaps TRBD1 as D (6 bases). Germline CDR1 is SGHVS and CDR2 is FNYEAQ. This CDR3 comprises 12 residues. Trimming pared 5 bases from V and 7 bases from J, leaving 12 bases between.

The rearrangement joins TRBV19 to TRBJ2-2; TRBD2 matches 10 bases. From germline, CDR1 is LNHDA and CDR2 SQIVND (reference sequence). The CDR3 sequence is 14 residues long. J lost 6 bases, V lost 5 bases, and 3 bases had no gene match. Here the CDR3 DNA reads TGTGCCAGTAGTGCCGGGACTAGCGCCGGGGAGCTGTTTTTT. Residues: CASSAGTSAGELFF.

The chain joins TRBV19 to TRBJ2-7, with 10 bases matching TRBD1. CDR1 is LNHDA and CDR2 is SQIVND in the germline V gene (reference sequence). V was clipped by 5 bases and J by 5 bases; unmatched bases: 6. The length of the CDR3 is 14 residues. The CDR3 sequence is CASSSTGQGNEQYF. In DNA, the CDR3 is TGTGCCAGTAGTTCAACGGGACAGGGGAACGAGCAGTACTTC.

The CDR3 loop is CASSYSGWAGGNTIYF. The CDR3 DNA sequence: TGTGCCAGCAGTTATTCTGGGTGGGCAGGGGGGAACACCATATATTTT. The rearrangement joins TRBV6-5 to TRBJ1-3, with 7 bases fitting TRBD1. Germline V CDR1 and CDR2: MNHEY, SVGAGI. The CDR3 runs to 16 residues. V was clipped by 3 bases and J by 7 bases; unmatched bases: 12.

The chain has TRBV5-1 and TRBJ2-7, with 8 bases aligning to TRBD2. Germline V gene data show CDR1 as SGHRS and CDR2 as YFSETQ. The CDR3 has 17 residues. Trimming cost V 4 bases and J 0 bases; bases outside gene matches: 12. The CDR3 DNA follows: TGCGCCAGCAGCCCCCAGGCGGGGGGAGTCCTCTCCTACGAGCAGTACTTC. Amino acid sequence: CASSPQAGGVLSYEQYF.

This chain uses TRBV27 with TRBJ1-5, with 9 bases matching TRBD1. The CDR3 covers 15 residues. Germline values: CDR1 MNHEY, CDR2 SMNVEV (reference sequence). Losses at the gene ends were 8 bases for V and 3 bases for J; bases not matched to a gene: 8. CDR3 nucleotides: TGTGCCAGCGGCTGGGGACAGGGAATCAATCAGCCCCAGCATTTT. This encodes CASGWGQGINQPQHF.

The V and J genes are TRBV10-3 and TRBJ1-3; D is perhaps TRBD1 (6 bases). The germline V and J ends were trimmed by 11 bases and 8 bases, with 19 bases remaining between them. Germline V gives CDR1 ENHRY, CDR2 SYGVKD. The CDR3 extends over 13 amino acids. Here the CDR3 DNA reads TGTGCCGTCACGACAGGTCCCACGGACACCATATATTTT. Translating it yields CAVTTGPTDTIYF.

The genes are TRBV5-4 and TRBJ2-4; 7 bases are shared with TRBD1. Germline V CDR1 and CDR2: SGHNT, YYREEE (reference sequence). The CDR3 loop spans 16 amino acids. V lost 3 bases, J lost 7 bases, and 13 bases stayed unmatched. The CDR3 reads CASSSHGQEDWNIQYF. The CDR3 DNA reads as TGTGCCAGCAGCTCCCACGGACAGGAGGATTGGAACATTCAGTACTTC.

This chain connects TRBV5-1 to TRBJ1-2, with 7 bases fitting TRBD1. The CDR3 length is 13 residues. V was clipped by 4 bases and J by 2 bases; unmatched bases: 2. CDR1 and CDR2 (germline): SGHRS, YFSETQ. DNA of the CDR3: TGCGCCAGCAGCACGGGACAGAACTATGGCTACACCTTC. It yields the protein CASSTGQNYGYTF.

V is TRBV21-1 and J is TRBJ1-6; whether TRBD1, the table's D call, matches the DNA was not checked. TRBV21-1 is flagged as a pseudogene. The CDR3 is 16 amino acids. In nucleotides, the CDR3 is TGTGCCAGCAGCAAAGGGCAGGGGGACGATAATTCACCCCTCCACTTT. It translates to CASSKGQGDDNSPLHF.

The rearrangement uses TRBV5-1 and TRBJ1-2; D possibly corresponds to TRBD1 (5 bases). The germline CDR1 and CDR2 sequences are SGHRS and YFSETQ. V was pared by 5 bases and J by 7 bases, with 15 bases between. The CDR3 contains 13 residues. The CDR3 sequence: CASRLGQGGGYTF. As DNA, the CDR3 is TGCGCCAGCAGGCTCGGGCAGGGCGGTGGCTACACCTTC.

V usage is TRBV11-3 and J usage is TRBJ2-7; TRBD2 agrees at 12 bases. Losses at the gene ends were 5 bases for V and 4 bases for J; bases not matched to a gene: 6. The CDR3 runs 15 residues. Germline CDR1 SGHNT, CDR2 YENEEA. CDR3 sequence: CASSPGTSGLYEQYV. The CDR3 DNA sequence: TGTGCCAGCAGCCCTGGGACTAGCGGGCTATACGAGCAGTACGTC.

The V call is TRBV5-6, the J call TRBJ1-1, with D perhaps TRBD1 (6 bases). Germline lookup yields CDR1 SGHDT and CDR2 YYEEEE. Trimming left V 10 bases short and J 5 bases short, with 18 bases between. This CDR3 is built from 13 residues. CDR3 residues: CAVGHVSETEAFF. In DNA, the CDR3 is TGTGCCGTGGGACACGTTAGTGAGACTGAAGCTTTCTTT. Full variable domain (rest looked up from reference TRBV5-6 and TRBJ1-1): DAGVTQSPTHLIKTRGQQVTLRCSPKSGHDTVSWYQQALGQGPQFIFQYYEEEERQRGNFPDRFSGHQFPNYSSELNVNALLLGDSALYLCAVGHVSETEAFFGQGTRLTVV.

The count of this clone is one. The J gene is TRBJ2-5, the V gene TRBV30; 11 positions agree with TRBD2. V dropped 1 base and J dropped 4; count of bases not matched to a gene: 2. Germline V gene sequence: CDR1 GTSNPN, CDR2 SVGIG (reference sequence). This CDR3 has 14 residues. This CDR3 is CAWSGLAGGETQYF. The CDR3 DNA follows: TGTGCCTGGAGTGGGCTAGCGGGGGGAGAGACCCAGTACTTC.